A single sample is the source of the 20 T cell receptor beta chains below, sequenced in a study of blood T cell repertoires in COVID-19. Repertoires were generated with immunoSEQ multiplex PCR, while TCRdb's copy carries only in-frame clones and drops some. The sample holds about 210,000 clones, about 90% seen once. The sequenced sample was peripheral blood. These receptors all stem from a man aged 25 to 40 with acute or convalescent COVID-19.

The rearrangement uses TRBV5-1 and TRBJ2-1; 8 bases are a match to TRBD1. Trimming at V came to 2 bases and at J to 6 bases, leaving 10 bases not matched to a gene. This CDR3 comprises 16 residues. Germline V gene data show CDR1 as SGHRS and CDR2 as YFSETQ. Written as DNA, the CDR3 is TGCGCCAGCAGCTTTACCACAGGGGGTTTTGGCAATGAGCAGTTCTTC. As protein: CASSFTTGGFGNEQFF.

The V gene is TRBV5-1, the J gene TRBJ1-2; TRBD1 might be the D (6 bases). Germline-derived CDR1 and CDR2 are SGHRS and YFSETQ. This CDR3 comprises 15 residues. Trimming took off 3 bases at V and 2 bases at J, with 14 bases between the two ends. The CDR3 bases are TGCGCCAGCAGCTCCGGACAGAACCAAAACTATGGCTACACCTTC. This codes for CASSSGQNQNYGYTF.

The rearrangement uses TRBV18 and TRBJ1-1; D is perhaps TRBD1 (6 bases). The CDR3 consists of 15 residues. Looked up from germline, CDR1 is KGHSH and CDR2 is LQKENI. V lost 2 bases, J lost 4 bases, and 14 bases lay in between. The CDR3, as DNA: TGTGCCAGCTCACCAAACAGGGCGGGTTTCACTGAAGCTTTCTTT. This codes for CASSPNRAGFTEAFF. The whole variable domain, remainder taken from reference TRBV18 and TRBJ1-1, is NAGVMQNPRHLVRRRGQEARLRCSPMKGHSHVYWYRQLPEEGLKFMVYLQKENIIDESGMPKERFSAEFPKEGPSILRIQQVVRGDSAAYFCASSPNRAGFTEAFFGQGTRLTVV.

The genes are TRBV7-9 and TRBJ1-1, with D tentatively TRBD1 (6 bases). Germline-derived CDR1 and CDR2 are SEHNR and FQNEAQ (reference sequence). The CDR3 is 14 residues long. Deletions cut 5 bases from V and 1 base from J, with 11 bases between. The chain's CDR3 is CASSLTTGNTEAFF. Written as DNA, the CDR3 is TGTGCCAGCAGCCTTACGACAGGGAACACTGAAGCTTTCTTT.

This clone was recorded once. The chain links TRBV7-6 to TRBJ2-5; maybe TRBD2 (6 bases). Germline V gene sequence: CDR1 SGHVS, CDR2 FNYEAQ. Trimming removed 3 bases at V and 7 bases at J, with 18 bases between. This CDR3 is built from 15 residues. As DNA, the CDR3 is TGTGCCAGCAGCTTGGGGGGACTGGCCCTAGGGACCCAGTACTTC. Translated: CASSLGGLALGTQYF.

The genes are TRBV28 and TRBJ1-2; possibly TRBD1 for D (5 bases). V was pared by 2 bases and J by 2 bases, with 9 bases between. The CDR3 has 14 amino acids. The germline CDR1 and CDR2 sequences are MDHEN and SYDVKM. The CDR3 DNA reads as TGTGCCAGCAGTTTAAGGGGCAGCAACTATGGCTACACCTTC. Residues: CASSLRGSNYGYTF.

This sequence joins TRBV19 and TRBJ2-2; 12 nucleotides agree with TRBD2. Germline V gene sequence: CDR1 LNHDA, CDR2 SQIVND (reference sequence). This CDR3 has 16 residues. With 6 bases clipped from V and 6 bases from J, the junction kept 8 bases outside the gene matches. CDR3 loop: CASRDTTSGRSGELFF. The CDR3 DNA is TGTGCCAGTAGGGACACCACTAGCGGGAGGTCCGGGGAGCTGTTTTTT. Full variable domain (rest looked up from reference TRBV19 and TRBJ2-2): DGGITQSPKYLFRKEGQNVTLSCEQNLNHDAMYWYRQDPGQGLRLIYYSQIVNDFQKGDIAEGYSVSREKKESFPLTVTSAQKNPTAFYLCASRDTTSGRSGELFFGEGSRLTVL.

The V gene is TRBV12-3 or TRBV12-4, the J gene TRBJ1-1, with D unclear. The V end lost 5 bases, the J end lost 2 bases, and 9 bases lay between the germline ends. The CDR3 loop spans 13 amino acids. CDR3 bases: TGTGCCAGCAGTCCAACACCAAACACTGAAGCTTTCTTT. It is translated as CASSPTPNTEAFF.

The chain uses TRBV28 and TRBJ1-5; 9 nucleotides line up with TRBD1. The CDR3 covers 13 residues. Trimming at V came to 4 bases and at J to 6 bases, leaving 1 base not matched to a gene. CDR1 and CDR2 (germline): MDHEN, SYDVKM. This chain's CDR3 is CASSWDRAQPQHF. The CDR3 DNA is TGTGCCAGCAGTTGGGACAGGGCTCAGCCCCAGCATTTT. Complete variable domain (other parts from reference TRBV28 and TRBJ1-5): DVKVTQSSRYLVKRTGEKVFLECVQDMDHENMFWYRQDPGLGLRLIYFSYDVKMKEKGDIPEGYSVSREKKERFSLILESASTNQTSMYLCASSWDRAQPQHFGDGTRLSIL.

This chain joins TRBV6-5 and TRBJ2-7, with a tentative D call TRBD1 (6 bases). Germline V gene data show CDR1 as MNHEY and CDR2 as SVGAGI. Trimming stripped 0 bases from V and 5 bases from J, with 14 bases between. The CDR3 runs 15 residues. The CDR3 loop reads CASSYSFRGTNEQYF. DNA of the CDR3: TGTGCCAGCAGTTACTCATTCAGGGGTACAAACGAGCAGTACTTC.

The CDR3 coding sequence is TGTGCCTGGAGTGTAAGCCAGGCTGGAAACACCATATATTTT. Its translation is CAWSVSQAGNTIYF. The gene calls are TRBV30 and TRBJ1-3; D remains ambiguous. V lost 0 bases and J lost 2, with 8 bases in between. Per the germline V gene, CDR1 is GTSNPN and CDR2 is SVGIG (reference sequence). The CDR3 consists of 14 residues.

This chain links TRBV19 with TRBJ2-7, with D possibly matching TRBD1 (6 bases). Germline CDR1 reads LNHDA; CDR2 reads SQIVND (reference sequence). Deletions cut 6 bases from V and 2 bases from J, with 14 bases between. The CDR3 is made up of 14 amino acids. CDR3 coding DNA: TGTGCCAGTAGGGAGACAGGAAAAACCTACGAGCAGTACTTC. Amino acids: CASRETGKTYEQYF.

V is TRBV3-1 (or the pseudogene TRBV3-2) and J is TRBJ1-1; D is ambiguous. V shed 0 bases and J shed 9 bases, with 14 bases lying between them. The CDR3 is 14 amino acids. In germline, CDR1 is LGHDT, CDR2 YNNKEL (reference sequence). The CDR3 spells CASSQDAGRGKAFF. Written as DNA, the CDR3 is TGTGCCAGCAGCCAAGATGCGGGCCGCGGTAAAGCTTTCTTT.

The V and J genes are TRBV28 and TRBJ2-3, with 7 bases that match TRBD1. Germline V gene data show CDR1 as MDHEN and CDR2 as SYDVKM. The V segment lost 5 bases and the J segment 10 bases; nucleotides outside the gene matches: 6. CDR3 length: 12 residues. The CDR3 sequence: CASSPTGKAQYF. As DNA, the CDR3 is TGTGCCAGCAGTCCGACAGGGAAGGCGCAGTATTTT.

This chain uses TRBV5-1 with TRBJ2-5; possibly TRBD2 for D (6 bases). V gave up 4 bases and J gave up 5 bases, with 18 bases separating them. CDR1 and CDR2 from the germline V gene are SGHRS and YFSETQ. The CDR3 has 15 residues. The chain's CDR3 is CASSTTTSPYETQYF. The CDR3 DNA sequence: TGCGCCAGCAGCACCACAACTAGCCCCTACGAGACCCAGTACTTC.

The chain uses TRBV7-6 and TRBJ2-3; TRBD2 is a possible D gene (6 bases). Germline CDR1 SGHVS, CDR2 FNYEAQ. The CDR3 totals 16 residues. V lost 0 bases, J lost 1 base, and 11 bases lay in between. CDR3 DNA: TGTGCCAGCAGCTTAGCGGGGCCTAGCGGCACAGATACGCAGTATTTT. Amino acid sequence: CASSLAGPSGTDTQYF.

CDR3 sequence reads: CASSPSSYEQYF. CDR3 DNA: TGTGCCAGCAGTCCGAGCTCCTACGAGCAGTACTTC. The chain links TRBV27 to TRBJ2-7, with D unresolved. The CDR3 runs 12 residues. Per germline, CDR1 MNHEY and CDR2 SMNVEV (reference sequence). V lost 5 bases and J lost 0, with 5 bases in between.

This clone showed up just once. The chain carries TRBV28 and TRBJ2-7, with 7 bases matching TRBD1. CDR1 and CDR2 from the germline V gene are MDHEN and SYDVKM. Trimming cost V 1 base and J 5 bases; bases outside gene matches: 2. This CDR3 contains 13 residues. The CDR3 nucleotides read TGTGCCAGCAGTTTATTTACAGGGGACGAGCAGTACTTC. Protein: CASSLFTGDEQYF.

This clone has only one observation. The genes are TRBV7-9 and TRBJ2-5; tentative D call: TRBD2 (6 bases). V lost 3 bases to trimming and J lost 7 bases, with 12 bases between them. Germline V gives CDR1 SEHNR, CDR2 FQNEAQ (reference sequence). The CDR3 sequence is 13 residues long. DNA of the CDR3: TGTGCCAGCAGCTTCGGGGGAGAGGTGACCCAGTACTTC. It translates to CASSFGGEVTQYF.

The CDR3 reads CARSEHRGYTF. CDR3 DNA: TGTGCCAGAAGCGAACACAGGGGGTACACCTTC. The gene calls are TRBV7-5 and TRBJ1-2; the DNA was not compared with TRBD1, the D call given in the table. TRBV7-5 constitutes a pseudogene. The CDR3 has 11 amino acids.